Included here is one TCR beta chain sequence, with context. This clonotype was counted a few times. No cognate antigen has been identified for it. No base quality information exists; no much larger clone differs at one position. The sample originates from a study of human T cells and chemical hapten exposure (dated by TCRdb to the early 2020s). Describing the broader study: For sensitization, 2% DPC in acetone was applied to a roughly 2 cm by roughly 2 cm area of upper inner arm skin. Throughout the study period of about 22 weeks, patients also received therapeutic DPC doses to the scalp every week. Patch testing was performed on the upper back with Finn chambers containing 0.01% DPC, and the patch tests were scored after 6 days according to International Contact Dermatitis Research Group standards. The mostly female patient cohort included alopecia areata with under or over 50% scalp involvement, alopecia totalis and alopecia universalis. Libraries were combined into a pool for sequencing, and differences in TCR yield between samples came mainly from small differences in library volumes within the pool. This study followed changes in the peripheral blood TCR repertoire in vivo during primary and secondary sensitization of alopecia patients to the hapten diphenylcyclopropenone (DPC). Blood was sampled from patients pre-sensitization (week 0) and at 2, 6 and about 24 weeks after DPC sensitization. Blood for TCR sequencing was provided by twenty-nine alopecia patients at one to four time points (pre-sensitization, 2, 6 and 24 weeks).

What the research found in general, with its limitations: A positive correlation was found between the number of PT1 expanded TCRs and patch test score, with significance reached at thresholds 8, 16 and 32 but not 4. DPC sensitization did not change how many TCRs were above 1 in 1000 frequency, and no evidence was found of alterations in global repertoire structure. Because every patient had alopecia, a presumed autoimmune disease, the patients' immune response might differ from that of healthy individuals. After repeated subsampling, changes were observed in the strength of the expansion versus patch-test correlation and in the threshold at which the correlation became significant. Significantly more large CDR3 similarity clusters were formed by expanded TCRs than by pre-sensitization or healthy control sets, consistent with antigen-driven responses.

The sample's time point label, decoded: patch test 3, about 24 weeks after DPC sensitization. The meaning of the sample's treatment or condition label: therapeutic diphenylcyclopropenone sensitization with weekly scalp DPC. Blood at each patch-test visit was drawn before the patch test was applied. Patients were eligible if aged 18 to 70, diagnosed with alopecia and judged suitable for DPC therapy, and pregnant patients were excluded. Total RNA was extracted from unfractionated whole blood that had been collected in Tempus Blood RNA tubes. Germline trimming: 4 bases from V, 7 bases from J; junction bases outside gene matches: 7. There are 14 amino acids in the CDR3, from cysteine to phenylalanine inclusive. Here the CDR3 DNA is all that survives: 42 bases in frame from base 1. CDR1 and CDR2 are drawn from the germline V gene: SNHLY, FYNNEI. The library came from RACE. Data came from a NextSeq 500. During library preparation, unique molecular identifiers were attached to individual cDNA molecules so that TCRs could be counted quantitatively and reproducibly. Each blood RNA sample was used to sequence both TCR alpha and TCR beta chains. In the authors' own workflow: A median of approximately 100,000 TCRs per sample was observed, with a range of about 23,224 to 700,000. V, J and CDR3 annotation of the TCR reads was carried out using the Decombinator software suite. To make PS versus PT1 abundance plots, every sample was subsampled to the same number of TCRs (28,000). TCRs were defined as expanded if absent before sensitization and observed at least eight times at the 2-week time point. Starting from the raw public reads, TCRdb applied fastp trimming at Q25, assembled clones with MiXCR and retained in-frame beta chains. Each entry is one CDR3 protein sequence, shown with its most common DNA and genes. The V and J calls shown here were made by TCRdb, not taken from the authors' results. The sample data list 80,000 to 100,000 distinct CDR3 sequences, and under 14% of these were observed just once. The top ten hold more than 3% of the sample.

The rearranged segments are TRBV2 and TRBJ2-1, with 7 middle bases fitting TRBD2. Specimen: whole blood, collected in connection with sensitization to the hapten diphenylcyclopropenone (DPC). The sequence derives from a woman aged 45 to 65 with alopecia areata. Some clones in this sample may be carry-over from other donors' samples. This receptor carries the CDR3 CASSVWLAVNEQFF. At the DNA level, the sequence is TGTGCCAGCAGTGTTTGGCTAGCGGTAAATGAGCAGTTCTTC.